Each of the 30 T cell receptor beta chains below was sequenced from the same sample in a study of cytomegalovirus exposure and HLA in healthy donors. The PCR ran on 60 Vbeta and 13 Jbeta primers. Produced via immunoSEQ multiplex PCR; TCRdb's table is partial and in-frame only. The sample includes around 300,000 clones, just under 85% of them seen just once. The sample consisted of PBMCs. These receptor sequences come from a woman aged 40 to 50 in good health and CMV-seropositive.

The chain combines TRBV7-8 with TRBJ1-6; D call uncertain. Trimming removed 2 bases from V and 9 bases from J, with 11 bases in between. Germline CDR1 SGHVS, CDR2 FQNEAQ. The CDR3 spans 14 residues. The CDR3 is CASSLSEGGSPLHF. The CDR3 nucleotides read TGTGCCAGCAGCTTATCTGAGGGAGGTTCACCCCTCCACTTT.

This clone was counted between two and nine times. The chain combines TRBV30 with TRBJ2-7; weak D call: TRBD2 (7 bases). CDR1 is GTSNPN and CDR2 is SVGIG in the germline V gene (reference sequence). Between the trimmed V and J ends, which lost 0 bases and 7 bases, there was a span of 10 bases. The length of the CDR3 is 12 residues. CDR3 protein: CAWSVGGPEQYF. CDR3 nucleotides: TGTGCCTGGAGTGTGGGGGGGCCTGAGCAGTACTTC.

This clone has a handful of counts. The J gene is TRBJ2-5, the V gene TRBV11-3; tentatively, D is TRBD2 (6 bases). Germline CDR1 and CDR2: SGHNT and YENEEA. Trimming took 4 bases from V and 1 from J, leaving 13 bases between them. CDR3 length: 15 amino acids. DNA of the CDR3: TGTGCCAGCAGCTCGGGGGACTCCTCCCAAGAGACCCAGTACTTC. The encoded protein is CASSSGDSSQETQYF.

The chain carries TRBV7-6 and TRBJ2-7; TRBD2 matches at 8 bases. Trimming removed 5 bases from V and 2 bases from J; junction bases left unmatched: 8. The CDR3 length is 15 residues. The germline V gene encodes CDR1 SGHVS and CDR2 FNYEAQ. Written as DNA, the CDR3 is TGTGCCAGCAGCCCTACCGGGGGGGGACCCTACGAGCAGTACTTC. Translated, it gives CASSPTGGGPYEQYF.

Here the CDR3 reads CATPQLAREGGEQFF. CDR3 in DNA: TGTGCCACCCCCCAACTAGCGCGGGAAGGTGGGGAGCAGTTCTTC. The gene calls are TRBV7-9 and TRBJ2-1; TRBD2 agrees at 7 bases. The CDR3 loop spans 15 amino acids. Losses at the gene ends were 10 bases for V and 10 bases for J; bases not matched to a gene: 19. CDR1 is SEHNR, CDR2 FQNEAQ, per germline (reference sequence). Variable domain in full (rest from reference TRBV7-9 and TRBJ2-1): DTGVSQNPRHKITKRGQNVTFRCDPISEHNRLYWYRQTLGQGPEFLTYFQNEAQLEKSRLLSDRFSAERPKGSFSTLEIQRTEQGDSAMYLCATPQLAREGGEQFFGPGTRLTVL.

J is TRBJ1-4 and V is TRBV19; 8 bases line up with TRBD1. The CDR3 length is 13 residues. Germline loops: CDR1 LNHDA, CDR2 SQIVND (reference sequence). Trimming cost V 6 bases and J 7 bases; bases outside gene matches: 4. This chain's CDR3 is CASRDRASEKLFF. As DNA, the CDR3 is TGTGCCAGTAGGGACAGGGCCAGTGAAAAACTGTTTTTT.

The gene calls are TRBV12-5 and TRBJ1-5; tentatively, D is TRBD1 (5 bases). CDR1 is LGHNT and CDR2 is FRNRAP in the germline V gene. V was pared by 2 bases and J by 3 bases, with 17 bases between. This CDR3 region has 17 residues. This chain's CDR3 is CASGLQEGSPYNQPQHF. The CDR3 DNA reads TGTGCTAGTGGTTTGCAGGAGGGGTCCCCTTACAATCAGCCCCAGCATTTT.

This clone was observed a single time. The genes are TRBV28 and TRBJ1-6, with 9 bases lining up with TRBD1. Germline assignment: CDR1 MDHEN and CDR2 SYDVKM. V lost 7 bases, J lost 7 bases, and 5 bases stayed unmatched. The CDR3 runs 14 residues. Here the CDR3 reads CASIPGTGNSPLHF. CDR3 in DNA: TGTGCCAGCATTCCCGGGACAGGGAATTCACCCCTCCACTTT.

J is TRBJ1-2 and V is TRBV27; TRBD1 agrees at 10 bases. The CDR3 is made up of 15 amino acids. Germline lookup yields CDR1 MNHEY and CDR2 SMNVEV (reference sequence). V dropped 5 bases and J dropped 5; count of bases not matched to a gene: 8. CDR3 sequence: CASSTIGTGEYGYTF. Here the CDR3 DNA reads TGTGCCAGCAGTACAATAGGGACAGGGGAGTATGGCTACACCTTC.

The chain has TRBV5-1 and TRBJ1-4; tentatively, D is TRBD1 (6 bases). This CDR3 has 17 residues. Looked up from germline, CDR1 is SGHRS and CDR2 is YFSETQ. The V end was cut by 2 bases, the J end by 0 bases, with 14 bases between. The CDR3 region is CASSFKGTPATNEKLFF. The DNA for the CDR3 is TGCGCCAGCAGCTTTAAGGGGACACCCGCAACTAATGAAAAACTGTTTTTT.

CDR3 sequence reads: CASSLGLQPGILTEQYF. Written as DNA, the CDR3 is TGTGCCAGCAGCTTAGGTTTACAACCAGGGATCCTTACGGAGCAGTACTTC. The chain is built from TRBV11-3 and TRBJ2-7; maybe TRBD1 (5 bases). Germline V gene data show CDR1 as SGHNT and CDR2 as YENEEA. The CDR3 runs to 17 residues. With 1 base removed from V and 7 bases from J, the gap between germline ends came to 23 bases.

The V and J genes are TRBV10-3 and TRBJ2-1, with 10 positions matching TRBD2. Germline CDR1 ENHRY, CDR2 SYGVKD. This CDR3 comprises 18 residues. J was trimmed by 7 bases and V by 0 bases; bases with no gene match: 12. The CDR3 bases are TGTGCCATCAGTGAGTCGACTCTAGCGGGAGAAGGAGCTAATGAGCAGTTCTTC. Protein product: CAISESTLAGEGANEQFF.

J is TRBJ2-3 and V is TRBV9; 11 bases are shared with TRBD2. The CDR3 runs 16 residues. V trimming: 2 bases; J trimming: 2 bases; junction bases outside the gene matches: 4. CDR1 is SGDLS, CDR2 YYNGEE, per germline. The CDR3 nucleotides are TGTGCCAGCAGCGTGGGGACTAGCGGACTCACAGATACGCAGTATTTT. This sequence encodes CASSVGTSGLTDTQYF.

This clone was picked up a small number of times. This chain uses TRBV13 with TRBJ1-2, with D maybe TRBD1 (6 bases). The CDR3 totals 17 residues. Trimming cost V 4 bases and J 8 bases, with 26 bases left between them. Per germline, CDR1 PRHDT and CDR2 FYEKMQ (reference sequence). The CDR3 reads CASSSLGGMGLIEGYTF. Here the CDR3 DNA reads TGTGCCAGCAGCTCTCTTGGGGGCATGGGGCTTATAGAGGGCTACACCTTC. The full variable domain, completed using reference TRBV13 and TRBJ1-2, is AAGVIQSPRHLIKEKRETATLKCYPIPRHDTVYWYQQGPGQDPQFLISFYEKMQSDKGSIPDRFSAQQFSDYHSELNMSSLELGDSALYFCASSSLGGMGLIEGYTFGSGTRLTVV.

The chain employs TRBV18 and TRBJ2-5; D possibly corresponds to TRBD2 (6 bases). This CDR3 is built from 16 residues. With 2 bases removed from V and 3 bases from J, the gap between germline ends came to 16 bases. Germline V gene data show CDR1 as KGHSH and CDR2 as LQKENI. The CDR3: CASSPATGEGEETQYF. The DNA of the CDR3 is TGTGCCAGCTCACCAGCCACGGGAGAAGGAGAAGAGACCCAGTACTTC.

The chain links TRBV6-1 to TRBJ1-1; D may be TRBD1 (5 bases). Trimming removed 7 bases at V and 10 bases at J, with 16 bases between. Germline loops: CDR1 MNHNS, CDR2 SASEGT. The CDR3 has 12 residues. CDR3 loop: CASTRMGGRAFF. The CDR3, as DNA: TGTGCCAGCACCCGGATGGGGGGTCGAGCTTTCTTT.

This chain uses TRBV23-1 with TRBJ2-5; D gene unclear. TRBV23-1 belongs to the ORF category, with a function that is uncertain. The CDR3 is 15 amino acids. The V gene lost 9 bases and the J gene lost 3 bases, with 20 bases spanning the gap. In DNA, the CDR3 is TGCGCCAGAGTCCACGGTGCGGAGAACAAAGAGACCCAGTACTTC. Amino acid sequence: CARVHGAENKETQYF.

The chain joins TRBV5-5 to TRBJ2-1, with 9 bases that match TRBD1. The CDR3 is made up of 14 amino acids. The V segment lost 0 bases and the J segment 7 bases; nucleotides outside the gene matches: 2. The germline V gene encodes CDR1 SGHKS and CDR2 YYEKEE (reference sequence). The CDR3 DNA follows: TGTGCCAGCAGCTTGGGGGGACAGGGTAATGAGCAGTTCTTC. Its protein product is CASSLGGQGNEQFF.

V and J are TRBV2 and TRBJ1-2; possible D gene TRBD1, 5 bases. Germline loops: CDR1 SNHLY, CDR2 FYNNEI. Between the trimmed V and J ends, which lost 3 bases and 7 bases, there was a span of 12 bases. This CDR3 is 13 amino acids long. The CDR3 DNA reads as TGTGCCAGCAGTGATGGTAGGGGCCTTGGCTACACCTTC. Translated: CASSDGRGLGYTF.

The chain uses TRBV10-3 and TRBJ1-1; 8 bases align to TRBD1. The V and J ends lost 6 bases and 5 bases, in that order; junction bases with no gene match: 5. Germline V gives CDR1 ENHRY, CDR2 SYGVKD. The CDR3 runs 13 residues. CDR3 protein: CAISLTGETEAFF. The CDR3 DNA is TGTGCCATCAGCCTGACAGGGGAAACTGAAGCTTTCTTT.

The genes are TRBV9 and TRBJ1-1; TRBD1 agrees at 7 bases. Trimming removed 3 bases from V and 12 bases from J; junction bases left unmatched: 8. This CDR3 has 12 residues. Germline CDR1 reads SGDLS; CDR2 reads YYNGEE. CDR3 DNA: TGTGCCAGCAGCGGACAGACAGGGATATCTTTCTTT. Protein: CASSGQTGISFF.

CDR3 nucleotides: TGTGCCAGCAGTTTCTCTAGCGGGAGTGGCGATGAGCAGTTCTTC. Amino acid sequence: CASSFSSGSGDEQFF. This chain joins TRBV6-6 and TRBJ2-1, with TRBD2 matching over 10 bases. The germline V gene has CDR1 MNHNY and CDR2 SVGAGI (reference sequence). CDR3 size: 15 residues. Trimming at V came to 4 bases and at J to 8 bases, leaving 8 bases not matched to a gene.

Here the CDR3 reads CASKPRATNNEQFF. The CDR3 DNA follows: TGTGCCAGCAAGCCGAGGGCGACAAACAATGAGCAGTTCTTC. The gene calls are TRBV7-2 and TRBJ2-1; TRBD2 is a possible D gene (5 bases). Germline V lookup: CDR1 SGHTA, CDR2 FQGNSA. Between the trimmed V and J ends, which lost 7 bases and 5 bases, there was a span of 15 bases. The CDR3 has 14 residues. The whole variable domain, remainder taken from reference TRBV7-2 and TRBJ2-1, is GAGVSQSPSNKVTEKGKDVELRCDPISGHTALYWYRQSLGQGLEFLIYFQGNSAPDKSGLPSDRFSAERTGGSVSTLTIQRTQQEDSAVYLCASKPRATNNEQFFGPGTRLTVL.

This chain connects TRBV9 to TRBJ2-5; 13 bases agree with TRBD2. Trimming cost V 4 bases and J 9 bases; bases outside gene matches: 9. The CDR3 consists of 15 residues. Germline loops: CDR1 SGDLS, CDR2 YYNGEE. The CDR3 DNA sequence: TGTGCCAGCAGCCAACTAGCGGGAGGGAATACGGCCCAGTACTTC. Translated: CASSQLAGGNTAQYF.

This chain links TRBV7-8 with TRBJ1-5, with 7 bases aligning to TRBD1. Trimming cost V 2 bases and J 4 bases; bases outside gene matches: 5. The CDR3 runs to 15 residues. Germline V lookup: CDR1 SGHVS, CDR2 FQNEAQ. CDR3 region: CASSLNTGANQPQHF. DNA of the CDR3: TGTGCCAGCAGCTTAAATACAGGGGCGAATCAGCCCCAGCATTTT. Supplemented by reference TRBV7-8 and TRBJ1-5, the full variable domain reads GAGVSQSPRYKVAKRGQDVALRCDPISGHVSLFWYQQALGQGPEFLTYFQNEAQLDKSGLPSDRFFAERPEGSVSTLKIQRTQQEDSAVYLCASSLNTGANQPQHFGDGTRLSIL.

The V gene is TRBV6-5, the J gene TRBJ2-5; maybe TRBD2 (5 bases). The assigned J gene may be wrong: the sequence end matches TRBJ2-7 better. CDR1 MNHEY and CDR2 SVGAGI come from the germline V gene. The CDR3 contains 15 residues. DNA for the CDR3: TGTGCCAGCAGTCGAGGGATCTCCTCCTCCTACGAGCAGTACTTC. It encodes CASSRGISSSYEQYF.

The sample holds one count of this clone. The CDR3, as DNA: TGTGCCAGCTCACCATTCGCTGGGGCGATCATGAACACTGAAGCTTTCTTT. Amino acids: CASSPFAGAIMNTEAFF. This chain connects TRBV18 to TRBJ1-1; TRBD1 is a possible D gene (5 bases). The ends were cut back, 2 bases at V and 0 bases at J, with 16 bases in the middle. The germline V gene encodes CDR1 KGHSH and CDR2 LQKENI. This CDR3 has 17 residues.

In regard to this clone: The identical CDR3 is also encoded by other nucleotide sequences in the sample. The CDR3 DNA reads TGTGCCAGCAGTTTGTCACAGGGAGGGAATCAGCCCCAGCATTTT. Translating gives CASSLSQGGNQPQHF. V gene TRBV27 combines with J gene TRBJ1-5; perhaps TRBD1 as D (6 bases). From germline, CDR1 is MNHEY and CDR2 SMNVEV (reference sequence). Trimming removed 3 bases from V and 4 bases from J, with 13 bases in between. CDR3 length equals 15 residues.

This clone was picked up one time. J is TRBJ2-3 and V is TRBV6-1; 9 nucleotides line up with TRBD2. After removal of 4 bases from V and 3 bases from J, the junction contained 2 bases not matched to a gene. Germline values: CDR1 MNHNS, CDR2 SASEGT. This CDR3 spans 14 amino acids. The CDR3 spells CASSASGKTDTQYF. CDR3 nucleotides: TGTGCCAGCAGTGCTAGCGGGAAAACAGATACGCAGTATTTT.

The rearrangement joins TRBV27 to TRBJ2-1, with 7 bases lining up with TRBD1. The CDR3 consists of 12 residues. V was pared by 1 base and J by 15 bases, with 6 bases of the junction left unmatched. Germline values: CDR1 MNHEY, CDR2 SMNVEV (reference sequence). The CDR3 coding sequence is TGTGCCAGCAGTTTATATCCGGGACAGTTGTTCTTC. Translated: CASSLYPGQLFF.